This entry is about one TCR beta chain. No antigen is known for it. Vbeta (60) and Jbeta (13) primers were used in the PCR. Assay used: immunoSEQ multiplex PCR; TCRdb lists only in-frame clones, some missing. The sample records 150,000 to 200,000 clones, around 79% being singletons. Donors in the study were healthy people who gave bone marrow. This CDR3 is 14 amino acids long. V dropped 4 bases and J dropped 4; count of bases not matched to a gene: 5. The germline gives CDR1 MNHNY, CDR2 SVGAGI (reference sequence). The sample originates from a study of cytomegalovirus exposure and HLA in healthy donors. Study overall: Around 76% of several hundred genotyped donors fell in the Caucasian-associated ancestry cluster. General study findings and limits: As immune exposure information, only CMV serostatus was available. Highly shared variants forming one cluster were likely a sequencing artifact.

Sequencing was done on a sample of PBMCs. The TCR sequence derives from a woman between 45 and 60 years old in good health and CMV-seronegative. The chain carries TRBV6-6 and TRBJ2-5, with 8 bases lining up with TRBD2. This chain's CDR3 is CASSSTGGTETQYF. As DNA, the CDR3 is TGTGCCAGCAGTTCAACGGGGGGGACAGAGACCCAGTACTTC.